This is a list of T cell receptor beta chains from one sample in a study of blood T cell repertoires in COVID-19. The assay was immunoSEQ multiplex PCR, and TCRdb's table has in-frame clones only and misses some. This sample has 100,000 to 150,000 clones; about 85% occur once, and the top ten carry about an eighth. Sequences were obtained from peripheral blood. These TCRs come from a man in his sixties with acute or convalescent COVID-19. The CDR3 runs from the conserved cysteine through the conserved F or W. Each record gives: clone size, D gene, V gene, J gene, CDR3 DNA, CDR3 protein. The D gene is left open where the match is weak. Size is omitted from some rows. Given values are once, few, many or a class for expanded clones.

NA	NA	TRBV29-1	TRBJ1-4	TGCAGCGTTGCACAGGGACGCGGTGAAAAACTGTTTTTT	CSVAQGRGEKLFF
NA	NA	TRBV6-5	TRBJ2-5	TGTGCCAGCAGTTACTCGCGGGAGACCCAGTACTTC	CASSYSRETQYF
NA	NA	TRBV13	TRBJ2-5	TGTGCCAGCAGCTTAGGCCGAGCATCGACCCAGTACTTC	CASSLGRASTQYF
NA	NA	TRBV7-2	TRBJ2-1	TGTGCCAGCAGCTCCCTGCGAGGCTCCTACAATGAGCAGTTCTTC	CASSSLRGSYNEQFF
NA	NA	TRBV4-1	TRBJ2-1	TGCGCCAGCAGCCAGACCCAGGGTTACAATGAGCAGTTCTTC	CASSQTQGYNEQFF
NA	TRBD2	TRBV9	TRBJ2-7	TGTGCCAGCAGCGACGGGACTAGTCCCTCCTACGAGCAGTACTTC	CASSDGTSPSYEQYF
few	TRBD1	TRBV18	TRBJ1-4	TGTGCCAGCTCACGGTCACAGGGGAGCAGTGAAAAACTGTTTTTT	CASSRSQGSSEKLFF
NA	TRBD2	TRBV7-9	TRBJ2-7	TGTGCCAGCAGCCGCCTAGGACTAGCGGGAGACGAGCAGTACTTC	CASSRLGLAGDEQYF
NA	TRBD1	TRBV29-1	TRBJ2-3	TGCAGCGCCCTGACAGGGGGCAGTACAGATACGCAGTATTTT	CSALTGGSTDTQYF
NA	TRBD2	TRBV27	TRBJ2-3	TGTGCCAGCAGTTTGCTAGCGGGAGCCCCCCCAGATACGCAGTATTTT	CASSLLAGAPPDTQYF
NA	TRBD1	TRBV7-9	TRBJ2-3	TGTGCCAGCAGCTTTGGGGGGACAGGGCCCTTAGCAGCGCAGTATTTT	CASSFGGTGPLAAQYF
once	TRBD2	TRBV19	TRBJ2-7	TGTGCCAGTAGGAGAGCCGGGACTAGCTACGAGCAGTACTTC	CASRRAGTSYEQYF
NA	TRBD2	TRBV4-1	TRBJ2-3	TGCGCCAGCAGCCAAGCCAGACCCACTAGCGGGAGGGATATCACAGATACGCAGTATTTT	CASSQARPTSGRDITDTQYF
NA	TRBD2	TRBV10-3	TRBJ2-7	TGTGCCACGCAAGTAGCGGGAGAGGGCGAGCAGTACTTC	CATQVAGEGEQYF
NA	NA	TRBV21-1	TRBJ2-3	TGTGCCAGCAGCGAAAATAGCGGGAGTTTCACAGATACGCAGTATTTT	CASSENSGSFTDTQYF
NA	TRBD1	TRBV12-5	TRBJ1-1	TGTGCTAGTGGTTTGCACAGGGGGTTCAATGAAGCTTTCTTT	CASGLHRGFNEAFF
NA	NA	TRBV7-6	TRBJ2-7	TGTGCCAGCAGCCCAGGGTCGGGAGTTCCTACCTACGAGCAGTACTTC	CASSPGSGVPTYEQYF
NA	NA	TRBV28	TRBJ1-1	TGTGCCAGCGTAGACACTGAAGCTTTCTTT	CASVDTEAFF
NA	TRBD1	TRBV2	TRBJ1-1	TGTGCCACCCTACAGGGGAGAGGGACTGAAGCTTTCTTT	CATLQGRGTEAFF
NA	TRBD2	TRBV24-1	TRBJ2-1	TGTGCCACCAGTGACACCTTAGCGGGGGAGCAGTTCTTC	CATSDTLAGEQFF
NA	NA	TRBV6-5	TRBJ1-1	TGTGCCAGCAGCAGGGGTCGGGGCACTGAAGCTTTCTTT	CASSRGRGTEAFF
NA	NA	TRBV27	TRBJ1-6	TGTGCCAGCAGCCTAACCCCACGATCACCCCTCCACTTT	CASSLTPRSPLHF
NA	NA	TRBV3-1/TRBV3-2	TRBJ1-2	TGTGCCAGCAGCCTTAGGAGATCTCCTAACTATGGCTACACCTTC	CASSLRRSPNYGYTF
few	NA	TRBV18	TRBJ2-5	TGTGCCAGCTCACCACCGCAGGGATGGGGAGAGACCCAGTACTTC	CASSPPQGWGETQYF
NA	TRBD1	TRBV4-1	TRBJ1-4	TGCGCCAGCAGAAGGACAGGCGGGGAAAAACTGTTTTTT	CASRRTGGEKLFF
NA	TRBD2	TRBV4-1	TRBJ2-7	TGCGCCAGCAGCCAAGCGGGGGGGGTCCCCTACGAGCAGTACTTC	CASSQAGGVPYEQYF
NA	TRBD1	TRBV10-3	TRBJ2-7	TGTGCCATCAGTGAGATAGGGACAGATCCCTACGAGCAGTACTTC	CAISEIGTDPYEQYF
NA	TRBD2	TRBV5-1	TRBJ2-7	TGCGCCAGCAGCTCCGCATGGACTAGCGGGATGGGTGAGCAGTACTTC	CASSSAWTSGMGEQYF
NA	NA	TRBV5-8	TRBJ2-1	TGTGCCAGCAGCTCAAGCGACGTCCTCTTGGGTTACAATGAGCAGTTCTTC	CASSSSDVLLGYNEQFF